The rows below give T cell receptor beta chains drawn from one sample of a study of control samples from healthy donors and cancer patients. Measured with immunoSEQ multiplex PCR; TCRdb has only the in-frame clones, and not every one. The table includes some 160,000 clones, approximately 88% detected once. Material for sequencing was blood. These receptors were taken from a man aged 30-40 years in good health. The CDR3 runs from the conserved cysteine through the conserved F or W. The order of the fields is J gene, V gene, CDR3 protein.

TRBJ1-2 | TRBV6-2/TRBV6-3 | CASSPTANYGYTF
TRBJ2-5 | TRBV12-3/TRBV12-4 | CASSSGGGTQYF
TRBJ1-1 | TRBV18 | CASSGDGSQAFF
TRBJ2-1 | TRBV18 | CASSPRPTSYNEQFF
TRBJ2-7 | TRBV11-2 | CASSLGLAGGYEQYF
TRBJ2-5 | TRBV27 | CASSLQGRQETQYF
TRBJ1-2 | TRBV4-2 | CASSPQQGDSLYGYTF
TRBJ1-6 | TRBV6-5 | CASSYGRTNNSPLHF
TRBJ2-1 | TRBV3-1/TRBV3-2 | CASSQVLAGVPREEQFF
TRBJ2-2 | TRBV24-1 | CATSDLKREGFGTGELFF
TRBJ2-7 | TRBV21-1 | CASTTGSEPYEQYF
TRBJ2-7 | TRBV5-1 | CASSQFAGGSYEQYF
TRBJ2-7 | TRBV27 | CASRVKRQGIYEQYF
TRBJ2-7 | TRBV14 | CASSQELGPRGREQYF
TRBJ2-5 | TRBV29-1 | CSVEDLAGETQYF
TRBJ2-5 | TRBV13 | CASSFGEQETQYF
TRBJ2-2 | TRBV5-1 | CASSSTGLAGVNTGELFF
TRBJ1-1 | TRBV29-1 | CSVQGMNTEAFF
TRBJ2-1 | TRBV2 | CASSEGTSGRAYEQFF
TRBJ2-5 | TRBV5-1 | CASSLLNGKETQYF
TRBJ2-7 | TRBV6-2/TRBV6-3 | CASSYSSYEQYF
TRBJ1-3 | TRBV5-1 | CASSAYGDPRNTIYF
TRBJ2-5 | TRBV7-3 | CASSLVRQETQYF
TRBJ1-1 | TRBV19 | CASGKGEWADTEAFF
TRBJ1-4 | TRBV27 | CASSPPDRAGTNEKLFF
TRBJ1-3 | TRBV11-3 | CASSSDSSGNTIYF
TRBJ2-1 | TRBV5-1 | CASSFRDRGHDEQFF
TRBJ2-1 | TRBV6-4 | CASSDSDYNEQFF